This TCR beta chain comes out of a study of blood T cell repertoires in COVID-19. In the study overall: Specimens from acute and convalescent COVID-19 originated in the United States, Italy and Spain. The analysed material was cDNA or gDNA that came from T cells, B-cell-depleted T cells, or PBMCs.

In the original workflow: Estimation of nucleated cell counts was performed using reference gene primer amplification. Sequencing was performed with immunoSEQ multiplex PCR; in TCRdb, only in-frame clones are kept and a portion is missing. V and J calls and clone size come straight from that table; D and trimming were deduced from the DNA. Altogether 250,000 to 350,000 clones are present, 70% to 90% being singletons, with the ten largest covering 12%. V was pared by 0 bases and J by 6 bases, with 2 bases of the junction left unmatched. Germline V gives CDR1 LGHDT, CDR2 YNNKEL (reference sequence). This CDR3 contains 15 residues.

The chain employs TRBV3-1 (or the pseudogene TRBV3-2) and TRBJ1-6, with 7 nucleotides matching TRBD1. The sequence came from a woman aged 55-70 years with acute or convalescent COVID-19. Specimen: peripheral blood. In nucleotides, the CDR3 is TGTGCCAGCAGCCAAGAGGACAGGTTTAATTCACCCCTCCACTTT. Translating gives CASSQEDRFNSPLHF.